These T cell receptor beta chains were read from a single sample in a study of T cell responses to AZD1222 COVID-19 vaccine. Assay used: immunoSEQ multiplex PCR; TCRdb lists only in-frame clones, some missing. The sample holds approximately 170,000 clones, 88% seen once. The sequencing used peripheral blood, collected 28 days after the second AZD1222 dose. The source is an adult who received the AZD1222 COVID-19 vaccine. Both conserved end residues are part of each CDR3. D genes are given only for firm matches. Only some rows state a clone size, as once, few, many or a class for expanded clones.

clone_size	d_call	v_call	j_call	cdr3_nt	cdr3_aa
-	-	TRBV7-2	TRBJ2-3	TGTGCCAGCAGCTTCAAACGGGGTGGTCGGACAGATACGCAGTATTTT	CASSFKRGGRTDTQYF
-	TRBD1	TRBV7-8	TRBJ1-4	TGTGCCAGCAGCTTAGGGGGGAGGACAGGGTGGGAAAAACTGTTTTTT	CASSLGGRTGWEKLFF
-	TRBD1	TRBV6-2/TRBV6-3	TRBJ1-1	TGTGCCAGCAGTCGCGGGACAGGGGGCACTGAAGCTTTCTTT	CASSRGTGGTEAFF
-	TRBD1	TRBV6-6	TRBJ1-1	TGTGCCAGCAGTTTACAAGCAGGGGGTACTGAAGCTTTCTTT	CASSLQAGGTEAFF
-	-	TRBV30	TRBJ1-4	TGTGCCTGGAGTAGTCCGGGATCAACTAATGAAAAACTGTTTTTT	CAWSSPGSTNEKLFF
-	TRBD2	TRBV4-2	TRBJ2-2	TGTGCCAGCAGCCCCTCTAGCGGGGATAACACCGGGGAGCTGTTTTTT	CASSPSSGDNTGELFF
-	-	TRBV2	TRBJ2-7	TGTGCCAGCAGGACAGAATCGAACATCGAGCAGTACTTC	CASRTESNIEQYF
-	TRBD2	TRBV5-4	TRBJ2-7	TGTGCCAGCAGCCCGGGGGCTACTAGCGGATCCTACGAGCAGTACTTC	CASSPGATSGSYEQYF
-	-	TRBV7-7	TRBJ1-3	TGTGCTAGCAGCTCCGGGGGGAACACCATATATTTT	CASSSGGNTIYF
-	-	TRBV6-2/TRBV6-3	TRBJ1-5	TGTGCCAGCAGTTACCCGGCTTTAGGCCAGCCCCAGCATTTT	CASSYPALGQPQHF
-	-	TRBV9	TRBJ1-4	TGTGCCAGCAGCGTAGCTTTTGGGGGTGACGAAAATGAAAAACTGTTTTTT	CASSVAFGGDENEKLFF
-	-	TRBV6-5	TRBJ2-7	TGTGCCAGCAGTACCGGACCGGGACGCAATACCGAGCAGTACTTC	CASSTGPGRNTEQYF
-	TRBD1	TRBV7-2	TRBJ1-4	TGTGCCAGCAGCTTGGCGGGACAGAGAAATGAAAAACTGTTTTTT	CASSLAGQRNEKLFF
-	-	TRBV3-1/TRBV3-2	TRBJ2-7	TGTGCCAGCAGCCAAGTGGAATCCTACGAGCAGTACTTC	CASSQVESYEQYF
-	-	TRBV5-4	TRBJ2-7	TGTGCCAGCAGCTTGGAAGCAGGGTCCGAGCAGTACTTC	CASSLEAGSEQYF
-	-	TRBV20-1	TRBJ1-2	TGCAGTGCCCGGCAGGTGGGCTACACCTTC	CSARQVGYTF
-	TRBD1	TRBV6-1	TRBJ1-2	TGTGCCAGCAGTGAATCGGCTCCAGGGGGAGGTAACTATGGCTACACCTTC	CASSESAPGGGNYGYTF
-	-	TRBV2	TRBJ1-1	TGTGCCAGCAGTGAAGACCGGAACACTGAAGCTTTCTTT	CASSEDRNTEAFF
-	-	TRBV27	TRBJ2-2	TGTGCCAGCAGAGACGTAGGTACCGGGGAGCTGTTTTTT	CASRDVGTGELFF
-	-	TRBV6-4	TRBJ2-1	TGTGCCAGCAGTTCGTTTGGGGGGGGCAACAATGAGCAGTTCTTC	CASSSFGGGNNEQFF
-	TRBD1	TRBV7-8	TRBJ1-2	TGTGCCAGCAGCTCTGAGGACAGGTCCTTACACTATGGCTACACCTTC	CASSSEDRSLHYGYTF
-	-	TRBV30	TRBJ1-2	TGTGCCTCGACCGGGGATGGCTACACCTTC	CASTGDGYTF
-	-	TRBV5-1	TRBJ2-3	TGCGCCAGCAGCTTGGAGCAGAGCAGCACAGATACGCAGTATTTT	CASSLEQSSTDTQYF
-	-	TRBV5-1	TRBJ1-1	TGCGCCAGCAGCGAGGCGGCCCCCGAAGGGACTGAAGCTTTCTTT	CASSEAAPEGTEAFF
-	-	TRBV5-8	TRBJ1-6	TGTGCCAGCAGCCGGGGGACGGTTAGCTCCTATAATTCACCCCTCCACTTT	CASSRGTVSSYNSPLHF
once	TRBD2	TRBV7-3	TRBJ2-5	TGTGCCAGCAGCTGGGGACTAGCGGGGGTAGAGACCCAGTACTTC	CASSWGLAGVETQYF
-	-	TRBV6-2/TRBV6-3	TRBJ1-1	TGTGCCAGCAGTTACTCGAAGGCAGTGCTACGTGGACTGAACACTGAAGCTTTCTTT	CASSYSKAVLRGLNTEAFF
-	-	TRBV5-1	TRBJ1-3	TGCGCCAGCAGCTTGGATCGGGGCTCTGGAAACACCATATATTTT	CASSLDRGSGNTIYF
-	-	TRBV6-5	TRBJ1-5	TGTGCCAGCAGCAGGAGTAATCAGCCCCAGCATTTT	CASSRSNQPQHF
-	TRBD2	TRBV6-2/TRBV6-3	TRBJ2-3	TGTGCCAGCAGTTACGACGCGGGGAGGGGAGATACGCAGTATTTT	CASSYDAGRGDTQYF
-	TRBD2	TRBV11-3	TRBJ2-2	TGTGCCAGCAGAGGCGGGGGGGCCAACACCGGGGAGCTGTTTTTT	CASRGGGANTGELFF
-	TRBD1	TRBV12-5	TRBJ1-2	TGTGCTAGTGGTTTGGGAGTTGGGACAGGGGAAGGCTACACCTTC	CASGLGVGTGEGYTF
-	TRBD2	TRBV9	TRBJ2-2	TGTGCCAGCAGCCACCGGACTAGCGGGGGGGGGCCCACCGGGGAGCTGTTTTTT	CASSHRTSGGGPTGELFF
-	-	TRBV4-2	TRBJ1-4	TGTGCCAGCAGTGTAACTGGGGACTCAACTAATGAAAAACTGTTTTTT	CASSVTGDSTNEKLFF
few	TRBD1	TRBV19	TRBJ1-2	TGTGCCAGTAGTCCCTCAGGGGGTTTCGTCTATGGCTACACCTTC	CASSPSGGFVYGYTF
-	TRBD2	TRBV10-3	TRBJ2-3	TGTGCCATCAGAGCTAGCGGGGGGGCAGATACGCAGTATTTT	CAIRASGGADTQYF
-	-	TRBV5-5	TRBJ1-4	TGTGCCAGCAGCCCCCTGGGTTATGAAAAACTGTTTTTT	CASSPLGYEKLFF
-	-	TRBV9	TRBJ1-2	TGTGCCAGCAGCGTATACGGTCGAGCTAACTATGGCTACACCTTC	CASSVYGRANYGYTF
-	-	TRBV5-1	TRBJ1-5	TGCGCCAGCAGCCCCCGGCCGGGGGCGGGCAATCAGCCCCAGCATTTT	CASSPRPGAGNQPQHF
-	-	TRBV2	TRBJ1-6	TGTGCCAGCAGTGGTGGACGGCAACCTCGGTCACCCCTCCACTTT	CASSGGRQPRSPLHF
-	-	TRBV3-1/TRBV3-2	TRBJ2-5	TGTGCCAGCAGCCAAGATCCCCCTAGAGAAGAGACCCAGTACTTC	CASSQDPPREETQYF
-	TRBD1	TRBV19	TRBJ2-7	TGTGCCAGTAGCCGGGACAGTACCTACGAGCAGTACTTC	CASSRDSTYEQYF
-	-	TRBV6-5	TRBJ1-4	TGTGCCAGCAGTTACGAGGGGCTGAGGGAAAAACTGTTTTTT	CASSYEGLREKLFF
-	-	TRBV3-1/TRBV3-2	TRBJ2-3	TGTGCCAGCAGCCAAGCTGCGGGGCGCACAGATACGCAGTATTTT	CASSQAAGRTDTQYF
-	-	TRBV9	TRBJ2-3	TGTGCCAGCAGCGTAGCAGGGCCAGGGGAATGGCCCACAGATACGCAGTATTTT	CASSVAGPGEWPTDTQYF
once	-	TRBV19	TRBJ1-1	TGTGCCAGTACCTCCCTTAACACTGAAGCTTTCTTT	CASTSLNTEAFF